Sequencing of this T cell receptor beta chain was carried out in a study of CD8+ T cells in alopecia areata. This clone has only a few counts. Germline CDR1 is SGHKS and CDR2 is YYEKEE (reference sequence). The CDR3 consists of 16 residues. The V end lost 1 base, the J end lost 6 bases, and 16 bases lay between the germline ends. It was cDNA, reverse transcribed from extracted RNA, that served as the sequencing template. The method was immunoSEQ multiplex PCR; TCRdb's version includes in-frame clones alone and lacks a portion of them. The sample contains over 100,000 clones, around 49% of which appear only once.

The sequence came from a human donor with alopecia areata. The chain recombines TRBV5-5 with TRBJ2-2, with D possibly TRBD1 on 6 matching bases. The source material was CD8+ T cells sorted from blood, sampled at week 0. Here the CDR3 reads CASSLHQWGHAGELFF. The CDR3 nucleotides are TGTGCCAGCAGCTTGCATCAATGGGGGCATGCCGGGGAGCTGTTTTTT.